Given below is one T cell receptor beta chain in context. The CDR3 totals 14 residues. Per the germline V gene, CDR1 is SGHVS and CDR2 is FNYEAQ. The repertoire was sequenced with immunoSEQ multiplex PCR; TCRdb's copy has only in-frame clones and lacks some. Here the sample spans more than 75,000 clones, about two thirds being singletons. This sample is part of a study of radiotherapy plus CTLA-4 blockade in lung cancer. Chemo-refractory metastatic non-small-cell lung cancer patients underwent focal radiation alongside CTLA-4 blockade with ipilimumab. The sequences come from peripheral blood, collected from a patient treated with radiotherapy plus ipilimumab. The genes are TRBV7-6 and TRBJ2-5; 10 bases are shared with TRBD2. Near its end, the DNA agrees better with TRBJ2-7, so the J call may be wrong. The sequence was collected from a human donor with non-small cell lung cancer that progressed on radiotherapy plus ipilimumab. The CDR3 protein is CASSLAAGGREQYF. The DNA for the CDR3 is TGTGCCAGCAGCTTAGCAGCGGGGGGGCGCGAGCAGTACTTC.